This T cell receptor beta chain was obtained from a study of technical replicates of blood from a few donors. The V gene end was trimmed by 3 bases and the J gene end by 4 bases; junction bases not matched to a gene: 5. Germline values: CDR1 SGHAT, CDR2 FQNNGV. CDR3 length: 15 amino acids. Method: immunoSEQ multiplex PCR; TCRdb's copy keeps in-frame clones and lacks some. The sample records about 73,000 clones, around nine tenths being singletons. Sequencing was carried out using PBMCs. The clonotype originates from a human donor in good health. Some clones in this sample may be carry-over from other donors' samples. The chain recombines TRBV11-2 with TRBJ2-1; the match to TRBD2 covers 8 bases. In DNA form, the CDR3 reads TGTGCCAGCAGCTTTATAGCGGGGATTTACAATGAGCAGTTCTTC. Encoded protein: CASSFIAGIYNEQFF.